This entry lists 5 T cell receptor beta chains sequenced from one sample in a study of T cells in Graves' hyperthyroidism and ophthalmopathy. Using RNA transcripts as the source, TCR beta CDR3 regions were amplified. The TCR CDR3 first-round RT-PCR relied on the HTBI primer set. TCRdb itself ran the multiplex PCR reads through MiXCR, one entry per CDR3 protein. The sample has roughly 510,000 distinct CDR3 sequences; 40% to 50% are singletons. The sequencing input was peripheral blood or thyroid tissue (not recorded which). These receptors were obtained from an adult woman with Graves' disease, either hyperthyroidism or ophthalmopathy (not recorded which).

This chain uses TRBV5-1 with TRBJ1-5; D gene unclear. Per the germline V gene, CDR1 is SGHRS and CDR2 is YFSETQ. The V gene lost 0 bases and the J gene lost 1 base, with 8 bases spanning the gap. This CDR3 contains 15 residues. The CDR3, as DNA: TGCGCCAGCAGCTTGGCCTCTGGGAGCAATCAGCCCCAGCATTTT. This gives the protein CASSLASGSNQPQHF.

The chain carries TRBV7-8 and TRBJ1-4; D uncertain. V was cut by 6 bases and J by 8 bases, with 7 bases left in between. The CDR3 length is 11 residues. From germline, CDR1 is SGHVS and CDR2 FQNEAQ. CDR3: CASRLGEKLFF. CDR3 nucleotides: TGTGCCAGCAGACTGGGGGAAAAACTGTTTTTT.

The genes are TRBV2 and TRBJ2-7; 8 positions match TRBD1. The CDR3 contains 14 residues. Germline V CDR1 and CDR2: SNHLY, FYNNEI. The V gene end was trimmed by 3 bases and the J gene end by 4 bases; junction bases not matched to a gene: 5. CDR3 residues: CASSERTGFYEQYF. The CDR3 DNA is TGTGCCAGCAGTGAGCGGACAGGGTTTTACGAGCAGTACTTC.

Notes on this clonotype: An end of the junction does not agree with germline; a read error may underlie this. The CDR3 DNA reads as TGTGCCAGCAGTCCCATCAACCCCGGGACAGGGGGCAGGGAGCTGTTTTTT. It specifies CASSPINPGTGGRELFF. The chain combines TRBV10-3 with TRBJ2-2; 12 nucleotides line up with TRBD1. Germline V CDR1 and CDR2: ENHRY, SYGVKD. The CDR3 extends over 17 amino acids.

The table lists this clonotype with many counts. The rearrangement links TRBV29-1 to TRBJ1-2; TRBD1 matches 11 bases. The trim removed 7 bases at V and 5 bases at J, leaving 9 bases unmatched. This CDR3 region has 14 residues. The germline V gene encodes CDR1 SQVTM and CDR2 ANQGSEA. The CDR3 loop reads CSGDTGQGAYGYTF. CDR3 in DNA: TGCAGCGGCGATACTGGACAGGGGGCTTATGGCTACACCTTC. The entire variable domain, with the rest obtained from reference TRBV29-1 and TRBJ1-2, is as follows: SAVISQKPSRDICQRGTSLTIQCQVDSQVTMMFWYRQQPGQSLTLIATANQGSEATYESGFVIDKFPISRPNLTFSTLTVSNMSPEDSSIYLCSGDTGQGAYGYTFGSGTRLTVV.